The clone carrying this TCR beta chain was counted ten times or more. What it recognizes is unknown. The data originate from a study of T cells in Graves' hyperthyroidism and ophthalmopathy. Whole-study context: Initial diagnosis, before any treatment, was when peripheral blood was collected.

Study results and limitations: A model of 13 V-J features distinguished ophthalmopathy from stable hyperthyroidism.

The authors deemed Graves' hyperthyroidism stable absent ophthalmopathy progression within 18 months. Together with thyroid ultrasound, orbital computed tomography, serum thyroxine and TRAb, clinical symptoms were used for diagnoses. Researchers amplified the TCR beta CDR3 regions from RNA transcripts. The TCR CDR3 was amplified in a first-round RT-PCR using the HTBI primer set. Using its own MiXCR run on the multiplex PCR reads, TCRdb lists one record per CDR3 protein. The table lists 500,000 to 550,000 distinct CDR3 sequences, less than 25% of them singletons. Germline V gives CDR1 SQVTM, CDR2 ANQGSEA. V was shortened by 4 bases and J by 5 bases, with 14 bases between the two germline ends. The CDR3 consists of 13 residues.

Sequenced input: blood. This TCR derives from a man aged 18 to 29 with Graves' hyperthyroidism. The chain combines TRBV29-1 with TRBJ1-1; tentative D call: TRBD1 (5 bases). CDR3 amino acids: CSVVGRVGTEAFF. The DNA of the CDR3 is TGCAGCGTTGTTGGCAGGGTTGGGACTGAAGCTTTCTTT.